This entry lists 10 T cell receptor beta chains sequenced from one sample in a study of T cell repertoires in cytomegalovirus infection. These receptors' targets are unknown. TCRdb reprocessed the reads via MiXCR and lists one record per CDR3 protein. The sample has 900,000 to 950,000 distinct CDR3 sequences, around 32% seen once; the top ten hold about 14%. The sample here was cultured CD8+ T cells from PBMCs, taken from culture after CMV antigen stimulation. These receptors originate from a human donor in good health (CMV status not recorded). Some clones in this sample may be carry-over from other donors' samples.

This clonotype occurred a few times. The chain links TRBV19 to TRBJ1-5; D is unresolved. The V end lost 4 bases, the J end lost 3 bases, and 10 bases lay between the germline ends. Germline V gene sequence: CDR1 LNHDA, CDR2 SQIVND (reference sequence). The length of the CDR3 is 14 residues. The DNA for the CDR3 is TGTGCCAGTAGTACGGAAAGGCCCAATCAGCCCCAGCATTTT. Translated, it gives CASSTERPNQPQHF.

This clonotype has more than one count but fewer than ten. The chain joins TRBV28 to TRBJ1-2, with D possibly TRBD1 on 5 matching bases. This CDR3 has 15 amino acids. Germline CDR1 is MDHEN and CDR2 is SYDVKM. V lost 7 bases to trimming and J lost 0 bases, with 15 bases between them. CDR3 sequence reads: CASNRPGRTNYGYTF. CDR3 bases: TGTGCCAGCAATCGCCCGGGACGGACTAACTATGGCTACACCTTC.

In its sample, this clonotype was seen once. The rearrangement joins TRBV7-9 to TRBJ1-2; TRBD1 matches at 7 bases. Germline V gives CDR1 SEHNR, CDR2 FQNEAQ (reference sequence). V was pared by 4 bases and J by 8 bases, with 10 bases of the junction left unmatched. This CDR3 has 14 residues. DNA for the CDR3: TGTGCCAGCAGCTCCCCGGACAGGCTCTGGGGCTACACCTTC. Its translation: CASSSPDRLWGYTF.

The V call is TRBV19, the J call TRBJ2-5, with D perhaps TRBD2 (6 bases). Trimming left V 3 bases short and J 5 bases short, with 13 bases between. The CDR3 loop spans 14 amino acids. CDR1 is LNHDA, CDR2 SQIVND, per germline (reference sequence). CDR3 amino acids: CASSIPGTLETQYF. The CDR3 DNA sequence: TGTGCCAGTAGTATTCCGGGGACTTTGGAGACCCAGTACTTC.

V and J are TRBV11-1 and TRBJ1-1; the match to TRBD1 covers 9 bases. V trimming: 6 bases; J trimming: 0 bases; junction bases outside the gene matches: 11. CDR1 and CDR2 (germline): SGHAT, FQDESV (reference sequence). CDR3 length: 17 amino acids. This chain's CDR3 is CASRPAGTGTMNTEAFF. The CDR3 DNA sequence: TGTGCCAGCAGGCCAGCCGGGACAGGGACCATGAACACTGAAGCTTTCTTT. Filled out from reference TRBV11-1 and TRBJ1-1, the complete variable domain reads EAEVAQSPRYKITEKSQAVAFWCDPISGHATLYWYRQILGQGPELLVQFQDESVVDDSQLPKDRFSAERLKGVDSTLKIQPAELGDSAMYLCASRPAGTGTMNTEAFFGQGTRLTVV.

This clonotype was detected only a few times. This rearrangement joins TRBV11-2 to TRBJ2-7, with unresolved D. The V gene's germline CDR1 is SGHAT and CDR2 FQNNGV. This CDR3 is 14 amino acids long. V gave up 1 base and J gave up 4 bases, with 11 bases separating them. This chain's CDR3 is CASSLAPEGYEQYV. CDR3 bases: TGTGCCAGCAGCTTAGCGCCCGAAGGGTACGAGCAGTACGTC.

CDR3 sequence reads: CASSERQPSTDTQYF. As DNA, the CDR3 is TGTGCCAGCAGTGAACGCCAGCCCAGCACAGATACGCAGTATTTT. J is TRBJ2-3 and V is TRBV2; D remains ambiguous. Trimming removed 2 bases from V and 0 bases from J, with 9 bases in between. The germline CDR1 and CDR2 sequences are SNHLY and FYNNEI. This CDR3 comprises 15 residues.

The J gene is TRBJ2-5, the V gene TRBV7-9; TRBD2 is a possible D gene (5 bases). This CDR3 has 14 amino acids. Germline assignment: CDR1 SEHNR and CDR2 FQNEAQ (reference sequence). The V end lost 5 bases, the J end lost 9 bases, and 19 bases lay between the germline ends. CDR3 residues: CASSPSPDRRSQYF. CDR3 nucleotides: TGTGCCAGCAGCCCCTCTCCGGACCGGAGGTCCCAGTACTTC.

This clonotype was seen a handful of times. V is TRBV10-3 and J is TRBJ2-6; a possible D gene is TRBD2 (6 bases). The ends were cut back, 6 bases at V and 2 bases at J, with 23 bases in the middle. Germline V gene sequence: CDR1 ENHRY, CDR2 SYGVKD. CDR3 size: 19 residues. CDR3 protein: CAIRPDGRIGEAGANVLTF. The DNA for the CDR3 is TGTGCCATCAGACCCGACGGACGGATAGGGGAGGCTGGGGCCAACGTCCTGACTTTC.

This clonotype has a handful of counts. The chain carries TRBV27 and TRBJ2-7; the match to TRBD2 covers 11 bases. V lost 2 bases to trimming and J lost 3 bases; unmatched junction nucleotides: 3. Germline V gene sequence: CDR1 MNHEY, CDR2 SMNVEV (reference sequence). This CDR3 contains 15 residues. The CDR3 nucleotides read TGTGCCAGCAGTTTAACTAGCGGGGGATTCTACGAGCAGTACGTC. Its protein product is CASSLTSGGFYEQYV.